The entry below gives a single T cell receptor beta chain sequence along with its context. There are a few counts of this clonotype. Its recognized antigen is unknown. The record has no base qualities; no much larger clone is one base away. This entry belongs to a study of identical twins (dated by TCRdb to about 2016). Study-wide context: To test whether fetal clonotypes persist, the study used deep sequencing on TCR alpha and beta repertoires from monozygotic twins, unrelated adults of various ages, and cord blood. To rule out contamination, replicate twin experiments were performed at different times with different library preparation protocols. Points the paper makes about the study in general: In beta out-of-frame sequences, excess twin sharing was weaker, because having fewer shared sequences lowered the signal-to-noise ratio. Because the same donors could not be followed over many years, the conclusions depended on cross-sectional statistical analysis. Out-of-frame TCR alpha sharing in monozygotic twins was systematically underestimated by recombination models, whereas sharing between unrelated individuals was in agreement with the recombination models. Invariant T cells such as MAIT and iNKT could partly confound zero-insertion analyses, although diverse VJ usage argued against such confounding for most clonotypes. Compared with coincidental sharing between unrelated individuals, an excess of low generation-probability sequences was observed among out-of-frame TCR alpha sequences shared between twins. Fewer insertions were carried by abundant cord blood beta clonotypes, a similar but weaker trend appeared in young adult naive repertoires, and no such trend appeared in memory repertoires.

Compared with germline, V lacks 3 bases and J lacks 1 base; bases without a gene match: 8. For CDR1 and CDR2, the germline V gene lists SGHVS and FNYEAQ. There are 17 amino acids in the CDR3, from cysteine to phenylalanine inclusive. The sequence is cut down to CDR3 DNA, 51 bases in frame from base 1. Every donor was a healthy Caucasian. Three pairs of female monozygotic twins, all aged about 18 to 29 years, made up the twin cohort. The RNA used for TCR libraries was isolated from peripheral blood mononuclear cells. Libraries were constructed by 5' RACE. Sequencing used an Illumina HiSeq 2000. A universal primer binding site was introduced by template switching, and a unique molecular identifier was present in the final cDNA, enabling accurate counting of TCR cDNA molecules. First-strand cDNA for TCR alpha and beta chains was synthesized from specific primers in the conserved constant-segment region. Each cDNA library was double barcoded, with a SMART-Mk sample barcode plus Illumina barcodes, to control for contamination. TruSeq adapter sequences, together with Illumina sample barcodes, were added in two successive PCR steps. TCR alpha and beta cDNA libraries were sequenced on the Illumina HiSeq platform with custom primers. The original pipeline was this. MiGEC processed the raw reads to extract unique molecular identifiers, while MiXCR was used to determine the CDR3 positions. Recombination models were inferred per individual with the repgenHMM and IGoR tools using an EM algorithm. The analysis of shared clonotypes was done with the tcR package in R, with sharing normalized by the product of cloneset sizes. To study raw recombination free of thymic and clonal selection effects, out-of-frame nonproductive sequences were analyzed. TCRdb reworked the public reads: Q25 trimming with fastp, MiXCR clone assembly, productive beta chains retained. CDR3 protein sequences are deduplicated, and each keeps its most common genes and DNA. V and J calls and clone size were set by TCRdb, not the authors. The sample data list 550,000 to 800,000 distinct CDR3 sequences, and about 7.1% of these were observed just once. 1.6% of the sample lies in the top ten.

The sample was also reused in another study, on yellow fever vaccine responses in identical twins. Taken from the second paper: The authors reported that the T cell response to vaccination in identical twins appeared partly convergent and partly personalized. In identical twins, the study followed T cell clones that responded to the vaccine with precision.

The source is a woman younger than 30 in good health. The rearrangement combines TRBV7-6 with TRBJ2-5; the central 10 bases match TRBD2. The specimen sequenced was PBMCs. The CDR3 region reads CASSLRLAGLVQETQYF. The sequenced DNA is TGTGCCAGCAGCTTGAGACTAGCGGGCCTAGTCCAAGAGACCCAGTACTTC. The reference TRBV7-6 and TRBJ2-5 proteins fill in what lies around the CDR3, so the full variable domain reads GAGVSQSPRYKVTKRGQDVALRCDPISGHVSLYWYRQALGQGPEFLTYFNYEAQQDKSGLPNDRFSAERPEGSISTLTIQRTEQRDSAMYRCASSLRLAGLVQETQYFGPGTRLLVL.